One sample yielded the 25 T cell receptor beta chains listed below, sequenced in a study of T cell responses to AZD1222 COVID-19 vaccine. Profiling relied on immunoSEQ multiplex PCR, and the TCRdb table lists in-frame clones only, not all of them. The profile shows about 140,000 clones, over 85% of them singletons. The sequencing used peripheral blood, collected on day 0 of AZD1222 vaccination. These receptor sequences come from an adult in good health.

The chain is built from TRBV18 and TRBJ1-2; TRBD1 matches 8 bases. CDR3 length: 17 amino acids. Per the germline V gene, CDR1 is KGHSH and CDR2 is LQKENI. Trimming at V came to 3 bases and at J to 5 bases, leaving 14 bases not matched to a gene. CDR3 loop: CASSPEVGTGGIYGYTF. CDR3 DNA sequence: TGTGCCAGCTCACCGGAGGTGGGGACAGGTGGAATTTATGGCTACACCTTC.

The chain's CDR3 is CASSERGAYGYTF. In DNA, the CDR3 is TGCGCCAGCAGTGAGCGAGGGGCCTATGGCTACACCTTC. The chain joins TRBV10-1 to TRBJ1-2, with TRBD1 as a possible D gene (5 bases). Trimming left V 2 bases short and J 4 bases short, with 8 bases between. From germline, CDR1 is WNHNN and CDR2 SYGVQD (reference sequence). This CDR3 contains 13 residues.

In its sample, this clone was seen once. The chain carries TRBV7-2 and TRBJ2-7; a weak D match, TRBD1 (6 bases). The CDR3 has 13 residues. Trimming shortened V by 4 bases and J by 5 bases, and 12 bases separated the two germline ends. Germline V lookup: CDR1 SGHTA, CDR2 FQGNSA. The CDR3 region is CASSSDRKNEQYF. The CDR3 DNA is TGTGCCAGCAGCTCAGACAGGAAGAACGAGCAGTACTTC.

This chain uses TRBV27 with TRBJ2-1; the D gene is possibly TRBD2 (5 bases). The CDR3 runs 13 residues. V lost 2 bases to trimming and J lost 6 bases, with 8 bases between them. Germline V gives CDR1 MNHEY, CDR2 SMNVEV (reference sequence). CDR3 region: CASSLRDGNEQFF. The CDR3, as DNA: TGTGCCAGCAGTTTACGGGATGGCAATGAGCAGTTCTTC.

The chain joins TRBV3-1 (or the pseudogene TRBV3-2) to TRBJ2-1; 11 nucleotides align to TRBD1. The CDR3 runs to 16 residues. Germline CDR1 is LGHDT and CDR2 is YNNKEL (reference sequence). The junction had 5 bases not matched to a gene; V was cut back by 0 bases and J by 7 bases. The CDR3 reads CASSQDIGQGANEQFF. CDR3 DNA: TGTGCCAGCAGCCAAGATATTGGACAGGGGGCAAATGAGCAGTTCTTC.

This rearrangement joins TRBV6-5 to TRBJ2-7; D remains unclear. Germline assignment: CDR1 MNHEY and CDR2 SVGAGI. V lost 2 bases and J lost 2, with 7 bases in between. The CDR3 is 13 residues long. This chain's CDR3 is CASSYAGTYEQYF. CDR3 coding DNA: TGTGCCAGCAGTTACGCCGGAACCTACGAGCAGTACTTC.

This rearrangement joins TRBV13 to TRBJ2-2; no firm D call. Trimming took 3 bases from V and 4 from J, leaving 3 bases between them. Germline CDR1 is PRHDT and CDR2 is FYEKMQ (reference sequence). The CDR3 contains 12 residues. The DNA of the CDR3 is TGTGCCAGCAGCTTCGCCACCGGGGAGCTGTTTTTT. It codes for CASSFATGELFF.

The chain couples TRBV2 to TRBJ2-7; 8 nucleotides match TRBD2. The CDR3 runs 13 residues. CDR1 and CDR2 (germline): SNHLY, FYNNEI. Trimming removed 6 bases from V and 6 bases from J; junction bases left unmatched: 7. The DNA of the CDR3 is TGTGCCAGCAGGCCAAGCGGGGGCGGCGAGCAGTACTTC. It is translated as CASRPSGGGEQYF.

The gene calls are TRBV2 and TRBJ2-1; 10 bases are shared with TRBD1. Germline-derived CDR1 and CDR2 are SNHLY and FYNNEI. The CDR3 totals 16 residues. J was trimmed by 6 bases and V by 6 bases; bases with no gene match: 11. CDR3 in amino acids: CASRSTGTGAFNEQFF. CDR3 coding DNA: TGTGCCAGCAGGTCAACCGGGACAGGGGCTTTCAATGAGCAGTTCTTC.

This clone was found a few times. The chain links TRBV5-1 to TRBJ2-2, with 10 bases matching TRBD2. Germline V CDR1 and CDR2: SGHRS, YFSETQ. Unmatched junction bases numbered 11, after V lost 1 base and J lost 5 bases. The CDR3 runs 18 residues. The CDR3 coding sequence is TGCGCCAGCAGCTTGTTTCCTCTAGCGGGAGTAGGGACCGGGGAGCTGTTTTTT. It translates to CASSLFPLAGVGTGELFF.

Comment on this clone: An end of the junction does not agree with germline; a read error may underlie this. This chain joins TRBV6-5 and TRBJ1-1; no reliable D call. The CDR3 length is 15 residues. CDR1 MNHEY and CDR2 SVGAGI come from the germline V gene. The CDR3 nucleotides are TGTGCCACCAGTTCCCTTGGGGTTCGCAACACTGAAGCTTTCTTT. It is translated as CATSSLGVRNTEAFF.

V is TRBV9 and J is TRBJ2-1; weak D call: TRBD2 (5 bases). V gave up 1 base and J gave up 6 bases, with 8 bases separating them. The CDR3 contains 13 residues. The V gene's germline CDR1 is SGDLS and CDR2 YYNGEE. CDR3 DNA sequence: TGTGCCAGCAGCGTAAAGGGAGCCAATGAGCAGTTCTTC. Translation: CASSVKGANEQFF.

V and J are TRBV19 and TRBJ2-1; 10 bases map to TRBD2. V was clipped by 3 bases and J by 5 bases; unmatched bases: 7. Germline V lookup: CDR1 LNHDA, CDR2 SQIVND (reference sequence). This CDR3 contains 16 residues. The CDR3 loop reads CASSILAGERNNEQFF. CDR3 in DNA: TGTGCCAGTAGTATTCTAGCGGGAGAGCGAAACAATGAGCAGTTCTTC.

The chain is built from TRBV19 and TRBJ1-2; D unclear. Germline CDR1 LNHDA, CDR2 SQIVND (reference sequence). Trimming stripped 3 bases from V and 8 bases from J, with 16 bases between. The CDR3 runs 14 residues. CDR3 sequence (DNA): TGTGCCAGTAGTATTATGGGTGGAGACGGAGGCTACACCTTC. This sequence encodes CASSIMGGDGGYTF.

This chain connects TRBV18 to TRBJ1-3; perhaps TRBD1 as D (6 bases). V lost 1 base, J lost 2 bases, and 15 bases lay in between. In germline, CDR1 is KGHSH, CDR2 LQKENI. This CDR3 is 17 amino acids long. The CDR3 DNA reads TGTGCCAGCTCACCACGCTGGGGGCTGTTTACTGGAAACACCATATATTTT. The encoded protein is CASSPRWGLFTGNTIYF.

The gene calls are TRBV2 and TRBJ2-1; a weak D match, TRBD2 (5 bases). CDR3 length equals 13 residues. CDR1 is SNHLY, CDR2 FYNNEI, per germline. V was shortened by 2 bases and J by 10 bases, with 12 bases between the two germline ends. This chain's CDR3 is CASSESGGGEQFF. In DNA, the CDR3 is TGTGCCAGCAGTGAATCCGGTGGCGGGGAGCAGTTCTTC.

The rearrangement uses TRBV19 and TRBJ2-1, with 9 bases that match TRBD2. CDR1 and CDR2 from the germline V gene are LNHDA and SQIVND (reference sequence). The CDR3 sequence is 15 residues long. Trimming took 5 bases from V and 5 from J; bases not matched to a gene: 7. CDR3: CASSLLAGENNEQFF. DNA of the CDR3: TGTGCCAGTAGTTTATTAGCGGGGGAAAACAATGAGCAGTTCTTC.

The J gene is TRBJ1-2, the V gene TRBV4-2; D is unresolved. Germline V gives CDR1 LGHNA, CDR2 YNFKEQ. CDR3 size: 17 residues. Trimming took off 1 base at V and 0 bases at J, with 15 bases between the two ends. CDR3 protein: CASSQAVVTDANYGYTF. In nucleotides, the CDR3 is TGTGCCAGCAGCCAAGCCGTAGTTACTGACGCTAACTATGGCTACACCTTC.

This chain joins TRBV6-9 and TRBJ1-4; D might be TRBD1 (5 bases). The V and J ends lost 8 bases and 7 bases respectively, with 20 bases between them. There are 15 residues in the CDR3. Germline V gene data show CDR1 as MNHGY and CDR2 as SVAAGI. For the CDR3, the DNA is TGTGCCAGCCGACCCAAGGGGATAGCGTTTGAAAAACTGTTTTTT. The encoded protein is CASRPKGIAFEKLFF.

J is TRBJ1-2 and V is TRBV7-9, with D possibly being TRBD1 (5 bases). Germline CDR1 and CDR2: SEHNR and FQNEAQ (reference sequence). Trimming cost V 5 bases and J 6 bases, with 7 bases left between them. This CDR3 spans 11 amino acids. CDR3 sequence reads: CASSETDGYTF. CDR3 bases: TGTGCCAGCAGCGAGACAGATGGCTACACCTTC.

This clone was seen only a few times. The rearrangement joins TRBV7-9 to TRBJ2-6; D is undetermined. Germline V gives CDR1 SEHNR, CDR2 FQNEAQ (reference sequence). The V end lost 5 bases, the J end lost 0 bases, and 8 bases lay between the germline ends. The CDR3 is 15 residues long. The CDR3 DNA reads TGTGCCAGCAGCCCTACCCCCTCTGGGGCCAACGTCCTGACTTTC. Translating it yields CASSPTPSGANVLTF. Variable domain in full (rest from reference TRBV7-9 and TRBJ2-6): DTGVSQNPRHKITKRGQNVTFRCDPISEHNRLYWYRQTLGQGPEFLTYFQNEAQLEKSRLLSDRFSAERPKGSFSTLEIQRTEQGDSAMYLCASSPTPSGANVLTFGAGSRLTVL.

The rearrangement links TRBV5-1 to TRBJ1-5; TRBD1 matches 12 bases. The junction had 8 bases not matched to a gene; V was cut back by 8 bases and J by 5 bases. Germline CDR1 SGHRS, CDR2 YFSETQ. The CDR3 spans 15 residues. This CDR3 is CASSNGTGGYQPQHF. CDR3 bases: TGCGCCAGTTCGAACGGGACAGGGGGCTATCAGCCCCAGCATTTT.

This chain links TRBV6-5 with TRBJ1-3; no firm D call. The V end was cut by 5 bases, the J end by 8 bases, with 13 bases between. This CDR3 comprises 13 residues. Germline CDR1 MNHEY, CDR2 SVGAGI. DNA for the CDR3: TGTGCCAGCAGTCCCCCCCGCGTTGACACCATATATTTT. It codes for CASSPPRVDTIYF.

The V gene is TRBV11-2, the J gene TRBJ1-1; no clear D gene. The CDR3 loop spans 15 amino acids. CDR1 and CDR2 (germline): SGHAT, FQNNGV. V dropped 5 bases and J dropped 1 base, with 14 bases sitting between them. CDR3 region: CASSPRFGKNTEAFF. CDR3 nucleotides: TGTGCCAGCAGCCCAAGGTTTGGGAAGAACACTGAAGCTTTCTTT.

The rearrangement uses TRBV29-1 and TRBJ1-2; 8 nucleotides match TRBD1. Germline assignment: CDR1 SQVTM and CDR2 ANQGSEA. There are 16 residues in the CDR3. V was pared by 4 bases and J by 1 base, with 11 bases of the junction left unmatched. The CDR3 protein is CSVGGQGAMNNYGYTF. The DNA of the CDR3 is TGCAGCGTTGGGGGGCAGGGGGCGATGAATAACTATGGCTACACCTTC.